Listed here are 3 T cell receptor beta chains from one sample, sequenced in a study of shared clonotypes between healthy human individuals. The table came from immunoSEQ multiplex PCR; TCRdb's copy has only in-frame clones and leaves some out. The data contain roughly 2,300,000 clones, less than 95% of them singletons. Source material: naive CD4+ T cells from PBMCs. Regarding subset: CD45RA+ positively selected. The source of these receptors is a man younger than 35 in good health. Some clones in this sample may be carry-over from other donors' samples.

This clone appeared a single time. The gene calls are TRBV20-1 and TRBJ1-1, with D uncertain. The CDR3 consists of 10 residues. The germline V gene encodes CDR1 DFQATT and CDR2 SNEGSKA (reference sequence). V gave up 8 bases and J gave up 3 bases, with 7 bases separating them. The CDR3 loop reads CSTPDTEAFF. In nucleotides, the CDR3 is TGCAGTACCCCCGACACTGAAGCTTTCTTT.

The chain couples TRBV21-1 to TRBJ2-1; TRBD2 is taken as the D call from the table, unchecked against the DNA. TRBV21-1 is an annotated pseudogene. The CDR3 is made up of 16 amino acids. CDR3 DNA sequence: TGTGCCAGCAGCAGAAAGCGGGAGGGCCCATACAATGAGCAGTTCTTC. Residues: CASSRKREGPYNEQFF.

The chain uses TRBV7-2 and TRBJ2-7; 8 bases are a match to TRBD1. The CDR3 is made up of 15 amino acids. Germline V gene data show CDR1 as SGHTA and CDR2 as FQGNSA. After removal of 5 bases from V and 2 bases from J, the junction contained 8 bases not matched to a gene. The CDR3 coding sequence is TGTGCCAGCAGCATTTCCAGGACAGGGACCTACGAGCAGTACTTC. Protein product: CASSISRTGTYEQYF.